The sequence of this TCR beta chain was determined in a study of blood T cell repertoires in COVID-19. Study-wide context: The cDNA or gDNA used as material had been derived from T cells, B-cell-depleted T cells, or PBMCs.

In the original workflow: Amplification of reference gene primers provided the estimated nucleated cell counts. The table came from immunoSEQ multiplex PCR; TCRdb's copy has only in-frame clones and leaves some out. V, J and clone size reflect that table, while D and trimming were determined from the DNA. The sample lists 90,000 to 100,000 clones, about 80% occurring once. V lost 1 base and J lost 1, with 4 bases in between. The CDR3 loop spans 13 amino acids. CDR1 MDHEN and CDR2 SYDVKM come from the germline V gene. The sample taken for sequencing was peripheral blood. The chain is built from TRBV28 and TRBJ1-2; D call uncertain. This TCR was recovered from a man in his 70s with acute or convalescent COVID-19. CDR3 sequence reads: CASSLSVNYGYTF. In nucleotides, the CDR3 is TGTGCCAGCAGTTTATCAGTTAACTATGGCTACACCTTC.